The 20 T cell receptor beta chains below come from one sample, sequenced in a study of T cell changes during pregnancy in multiple sclerosis. The repertoire was sequenced with immunoSEQ multiplex PCR; TCRdb's copy has only in-frame clones and lacks some. The data hold around 29,000 clones, with 85% observed a single time. The input for sequencing was CD8+ T cells from peripheral blood mononuclear cells, taken after pregnancy. The receptor set was obtained from a female donor with multiple sclerosis, enrolled in a pregnancy study.

V and J are TRBV5-6 and TRBJ2-1, with D maybe TRBD1 (6 bases). Germline CDR1 and CDR2: SGHDT and YYEEEE. The CDR3 sequence is 16 residues long. The V gene lost 2 bases and the J gene lost 0 bases, with 12 bases spanning the gap. This CDR3 reads CASSFQGQISYNEQFF. CDR3 DNA: TGTGCCAGCAGCTTTCAAGGACAGATCTCCTACAATGAGCAGTTCTTC. Filled out from reference TRBV5-6 and TRBJ2-1, the complete variable domain reads DAGVTQSPTHLIKTRGQQVTLRCSPKSGHDTVSWYQQALGQGPQFIFQYYEEEERQRGNFPDRFSGHQFPNYSSELNVNALLLGDSALYLCASSFQGQISYNEQFFGPGTRLTVL.

The V call is TRBV2, the J call TRBJ1-1, with D possibly TRBD1 on 6 matching bases. V dropped 4 bases and J dropped 2 bases, with 11 bases sitting between them. Germline CDR1 SNHLY, CDR2 FYNNEI. There are 14 residues in the CDR3. CDR3 sequence reads: CASSVTGTNTEAFF. CDR3 DNA: TGTGCCAGCAGTGTAACAGGGACCAACACTGAAGCTTTCTTT.

DNA for the CDR3: TGTGCCATCGGTGGGGGGTTTGAGCAGTTCTTC. This translates into CAIGGGFEQFF. The rearrangement uses TRBV27 and TRBJ2-1; D possibly corresponds to TRBD2 (6 bases). This CDR3 is 11 amino acids long. The V gene lost 10 bases and the J gene lost 9 bases, with 13 bases spanning the gap. The germline gives CDR1 MNHEY, CDR2 SMNVEV (reference sequence).

This clone was seen more than once but under ten times. The CDR3 nucleotides are TGTGCCACCAGCCTCACAACGCTCACTGAAGCTTTCTTT. This codes for CATSLTTLTEAFF. The chain joins TRBV15 to TRBJ1-1, with D unresolved. Trimming took 5 bases from V and 4 from J, leaving 11 bases between them. Germline lookup yields CDR1 LNHNV and CDR2 YYDKDF (reference sequence). CDR3 size: 13 residues.

In DNA form, the CDR3 reads TGTGCCAGTAGGATTCGACAGGGCTTAGCCAAGGGCAAAAACATTCAGTACTTC. As protein: CASRIRQGLAKGKNIQYF. The rearrangement joins TRBV19 to TRBJ2-4; 7 bases line up with TRBD1. J was trimmed by 3 bases and V by 6 bases; bases with no gene match: 17. The CDR3 contains 18 residues. Germline CDR1 is LNHDA and CDR2 is SQIVND (reference sequence).

The chain couples TRBV6-6 to TRBJ2-7; TRBD1 aligns across 7 bases. Germline values: CDR1 MNHNY, CDR2 SVGAGI (reference sequence). This CDR3 spans 16 amino acids. V was pared by 2 bases and J by 7 bases, with 14 bases of the junction left unmatched. This CDR3 is CASSYRTGPYSGEQYF. The CDR3 DNA reads as TGTGCCAGCAGTTACCGGACAGGACCCTACTCGGGGGAGCAGTACTTC.

This clone was seen once. The chain employs TRBV6-6 and TRBJ1-1, with TRBD1 matching 8 bases. V gave up 1 base and J gave up 0 bases; unmatched junction bases: 1. This CDR3 contains 15 residues. Germline CDR1 reads MNHNY; CDR2 reads SVGAGI (reference sequence). In DNA form, the CDR3 reads TGTGCCAGCAGTTACTTGGGACAGGTGAACACTGAAGCTTTCTTT. It specifies CASSYLGQVNTEAFF.

Relative to its sample, this clone is large. This chain links TRBV4-1 with TRBJ2-7; 10 nucleotides agree with TRBD2. V shed 3 bases, J shed 4 bases, and the junction held 6 bases outside the gene matches. There are 15 residues in the CDR3. Germline lookup yields CDR1 MGHRA and CDR2 YSYEKL. CDR3: CASSQISGGWYEQYF. The CDR3 nucleotides are TGCGCCAGCAGCCAGATTAGCGGGGGGTGGTACGAGCAGTACTTC.

The chain combines TRBV28 with TRBJ1-4, with TRBD1 matching over 8 bases. The V gene end was trimmed by 5 bases and the J gene end by 8 bases; junction bases not matched to a gene: 7. The CDR3 has 14 amino acids. Germline assignment: CDR1 MDHEN and CDR2 SYDVKM. This CDR3 reads CASSRAGQGEKLFF. The CDR3 DNA follows: TGTGCCAGCAGTAGAGCTGGACAGGGAGAAAAACTGTTTTTT.

This chain connects TRBV5-1 to TRBJ2-1, with D possibly matching TRBD1 (6 bases). This CDR3 has 15 amino acids. Trimming pared 0 bases from V and 7 bases from J, leaving 14 bases between. The germline V gene encodes CDR1 SGHRS and CDR2 YFSETQ. CDR3 protein: CASSLAFRDTNEQFF. In DNA, the CDR3 is TGCGCCAGCAGCTTGGCATTCCGGGACACTAATGAGCAGTTCTTC. Full variable domain (remainder filled in from reference TRBV5-1 and TRBJ2-1): KAGVTQTPRYLIKTRGQQVTLSCSPISGHRSVSWYQQTPGQGLQFLFEYFSETQRNKGNFPGRFSGRQFSNSRSEMNVSTLELGDSALYLCASSLAFRDTNEQFFGPGTRLTVL.

This clone has just one count. CDR3 loop: CAWSRGITGELFF. Here the CDR3 DNA reads TGTGCCTGGAGTCGGGGGATCACCGGGGAGCTGTTTTTT. The V gene is TRBV30, the J gene TRBJ2-2, with D possibly TRBD2 on 6 matching bases. V was pared by 2 bases and J by 4 bases, with 8 bases between. Germline loops: CDR1 GTSNPN, CDR2 SVGIG (reference sequence). The CDR3 covers 13 residues.

This rearrangement joins TRBV28 to TRBJ1-5, with a possible D match to TRBD1 (5 bases). The CDR3 sequence is 15 residues long. V was shortened by 8 bases and J by 0 bases, with 14 bases between the two germline ends. Germline CDR1 and CDR2: MDHEN and SYDVKM. The CDR3 reads CASLSGGYSNQPQHF. The CDR3 DNA reads as TGTGCCAGCCTCTCGGGGGGATATAGCAATCAGCCCCAGCATTTT. Combining the CDR3 with reference TRBV28 and TRBJ1-5 gives the whole variable domain DVKVTQSSRYLVKRTGEKVFLECVQDMDHENMFWYRQDPGLGLRLIYFSYDVKMKEKGDIPEGYSVSREKKERFSLILESASTNQTSMYLCASLSGGYSNQPQHFGDGTRLSIL.

The J gene is TRBJ2-7, the V gene TRBV5-1; 10 positions agree with TRBD1. There are 14 residues in the CDR3. V gave up 5 bases and J gave up 3 bases; unmatched junction bases: 5. The germline CDR1 and CDR2 sequences are SGHRS and YFSETQ. CDR3 nucleotide sequence: TGCGCCAGCAGGCCGGGACAGGGGTACTACGAGCAGTACTTC. It encodes CASRPGQGYYEQYF.

The chain employs TRBV27 and TRBJ1-2; D is perhaps TRBD1 (5 bases). CDR1 is MNHEY, CDR2 SMNVEV, per germline (reference sequence). Trimming took 5 bases from V and 2 from J, leaving 15 bases between them. The CDR3 is 15 amino acids. This chain's CDR3 is CASSPSQARNYGYTF. The CDR3 bases are TGTGCCAGCAGTCCCTCACAGGCCCGAAACTATGGCTACACCTTC.

The gene calls are TRBV16 and TRBJ1-2, with a possible D match to TRBD1 (6 bases). V was shortened by 2 bases and J by 7 bases, with 8 bases between the two germline ends. CDR3 length equals 12 residues. CDR1 KGHSY and CDR2 FQNENV come from the germline V gene. CDR3: CASSQGTSGYTF. In DNA, the CDR3 is TGTGCCAGCAGCCAAGGGACAAGTGGCTACACCTTC.

The V call is TRBV9, the J call TRBJ1-1; no clear D gene. The V gene's germline CDR1 is SGDLS and CDR2 YYNGEE. V dropped 2 bases and J dropped 6 bases, with 17 bases sitting between them. CDR3 length: 15 residues. The CDR3, as DNA: TGTGCCAGCAGCGTCTTCGGGAATAGCGGAGCTGAAGCTTTCTTT. It codes for CASSVFGNSGAEAFF.

V is TRBV4-1 and J is TRBJ2-5, with 9 bases matching TRBD2. The CDR3 has 17 amino acids. Germline-derived CDR1 and CDR2 are MGHRA and YSYEKL. The V gene end was trimmed by 4 bases and the J gene end by 5 bases; junction bases not matched to a gene: 14. The CDR3 nucleotides are TGCGCCAGCAGCCCTCAACCGGGGCGGGGGGGCCGGGAGACCCAGTACTTC. Its translation is CASSPQPGRGGRETQYF.

This clone has only a few counts. This chain links TRBV2 with TRBJ1-1; maybe TRBD1 (6 bases). This CDR3 has 11 residues. Trimming stripped 7 bases from V and 8 bases from J, with 11 bases between. CDR1 is SNHLY, CDR2 FYNNEI, per germline. The CDR3 here is CASKRGTEAFF. The CDR3 DNA reads as TGTGCCAGCAAGAGGGGGACCGAAGCTTTCTTT.

The rearrangement joins TRBV13 to TRBJ2-7; the match to TRBD1 covers 9 bases. The CDR3 contains 17 residues. V shed 5 bases, J shed 0 bases, and the junction held 11 bases outside the gene matches. The germline gives CDR1 PRHDT, CDR2 FYEKMQ (reference sequence). The CDR3 nucleotides read TGTGCCAGCAGCCCCGAGCCGGGACAGGGTTACTCCTACGAGCAGTACTTC. Amino acids: CASSPEPGQGYSYEQYF.

This sequence joins TRBV11-2 and TRBJ1-1, with D hard to call. The V end was cut by 3 bases, the J end by 5 bases, with 7 bases between. Germline loops: CDR1 SGHAT, CDR2 FQNNGV. The CDR3 is 12 residues long. CDR3 region: CASSFLETEAFF. The CDR3 DNA reads as TGTGCCAGCAGCTTTCTGGAGACTGAAGCTTTCTTT. Variable domain in full (rest from reference TRBV11-2 and TRBJ1-1): EAGVAQSPRYKIIEKRQSVAFWCNPISGHATLYWYQQILGQGPKLLIQFQNNGVVDDSQLPKDRFSAERLKGVDSTLKIQPAKLEDSAVYLCASSFLETEAFFGQGTRLTVV.